This section outlines one TCR beta chain sequence together with its context. Its antigen is not known. This sample stems from a study of T cell responses to AZD1222 COVID-19 vaccine. Study details: Doses given second, at about 4 or about 12 weeks, were pooled. Findings and limits, study-wide: Baseline seropositivity characterized only six AZD1222 recipients. Spike was spanned by vaccine-associated CD4 TCRs, with dominance at 160-218 and 743-854.

Using immunoSEQ multiplex PCR, the repertoire was profiled, and TCRdb retains in-frame clones only, with some absent. Counted here are around 100,000 clones, 85% to 95% occurring once; the ten biggest clones make up under 2%. The V gene's germline CDR1 is SGHTA and CDR2 FQGNSA. The CDR3 is made up of 13 amino acids. V shed 5 bases and J shed 7 bases, with 15 bases lying between them. The chain uses TRBV7-2 and TRBJ2-7; D not certain. The starting material was peripheral blood, obtained on day 0 of AZD1222 vaccination. The sequence derives from an adult in good health. CDR3 amino acids: CASSPRRIEEQYF. CDR3 DNA: TGTGCCAGCAGCCCCAGAAGGATAGAGGAGCAGTACTTC.